The next 21 T cell receptor beta chains were all read from a single sample in a study of blood T cells in healthy people across ages. Together with a sample-barcoded 5' primer, a J-beta primer mix was included in a second PCR lasting roughly 7 to 11 cycles. MiXCR, applied by TCRdb to the 5' RACE reads, yields one record per CDR3 protein. This repertoire shows roughly 2 million distinct CDR3 sequences, 49% found once; its top ten account for over 2%. Sequencing used blood. The receptors were sampled from a woman aged 40 to 50 in good health.

Remarks on this clonotype: At one end, the junction sequence differs from germline, possibly due to a read error. This chain joins TRBV27 and TRBJ2-7; 7 bases match TRBD2. This CDR3 region has 14 residues. Germline-derived CDR1 and CDR2 are MNHEY and SMNVEV (reference sequence). The CDR3 bases are TGTGTCAGCAGTTTATCGGGGGGTCCCTACGAGCAGTACTTC. It codes for CVSSLSGGPYEQYF.

This chain links TRBV7-3 with TRBJ1-2, with D unresolved. The V gene lost 2 bases and the J gene lost 4 bases, with 14 bases spanning the gap. Germline CDR1 reads SGHTA; CDR2 reads FQGTGA. The CDR3 runs 15 residues. The CDR3 region has the DNA TGTGCCAGCAGCTTAGGTTCCCAGGTTGTCTATGGCTACACCTTC. This sequence encodes CASSLGSQVVYGYTF. Drawing the rest from reference TRBV7-3 and TRBJ1-2, the complete variable domain is GAGVSQTPSNKVTEKGKYVELRCDPISGHTALYWYRQSLGQGPEFLIYFQGTGAADDSGLPNDRFFAVRPEGSVSTLKIQRTERGDSAVYLCASSLGSQVVYGYTFGSGTRLTVV.

To note about this clonotype: Compared with germline, one end of the junction differs, possibly owing to a read error. The chain is built from TRBV7-2 and TRBJ2-6; the match to TRBD1 covers 7 bases. Germline CDR1 and CDR2: SGHTA and FQGNSA. CDR3 length: 17 amino acids. CDR3 sequence (DNA): TGTGCCAGCAGCACATGGCAAACAGGGGCTGGGGCCAGCGTCCTGACTTTC. Protein: CASSTWQTGAGASVLTF.

CDR3 DNA sequence: TGTGCCACCAGCAGAGATAGAAGCTCCTATAATTCACCCCTCCACTTT. It yields the protein CATSRDRSSYNSPLHF. The V and J genes are TRBV15 and TRBJ1-6; D remains ambiguous. Between the trimmed V and J ends, which lost 0 bases and 0 bases, there was a span of 6 bases. Germline V gene sequence: CDR1 LNHNV, CDR2 YYDKDF (reference sequence). The CDR3 consists of 16 residues.

This clonotype was observed a handful of times. The rearrangement joins TRBV12-5 to TRBJ2-1, with D maybe TRBD2 (6 bases). V shed 5 bases and J shed 9 bases, with 14 bases lying between them. The CDR3 is 13 residues long. The germline CDR1 and CDR2 sequences are LGHNT and FRNRAP. The CDR3 protein is CASGRGLFVEQFF. CDR3 sequence (DNA): TGTGCTAGTGGTCGCGGACTATTCGTTGAGCAGTTCTTC.

This clonotype was found many times. A much bigger clone sits one base away, suggesting this may be a read error. The CDR3 sequence: CASSFSGTYNEQYF. DNA for the CDR3: TGTGCCAGCAGTTTCAGCGGAACCTACAATGAGCAGTACTTC. The V gene is TRBV28, the J gene TRBJ2-1; a weak D match, TRBD2 (5 bases). The end of the DNA is better explained by TRBJ2-7, so the J call may be wrong. This CDR3 contains 14 residues. Germline CDR1 is MDHEN and CDR2 is SYDVKM.

The chain uses TRBV20-1 and TRBJ2-7, with 7 nucleotides matching TRBD2. The J call may be wrong; the DNA end is better matched by TRBJ2-5. The CDR3 has 15 residues. Germline CDR1 and CDR2: DFQATT and SNEGSKA (reference sequence). CDR3 bases: TGCAGTGCTCCCACCGGACTAGGCCTCCGCCAGACCCAGTACTTC. This encodes CSAPTGLGLRQTQYF.

This clonotype was detected only a few times. This chain links TRBV7-2 with TRBJ2-1; D tentatively fits TRBD1 or TRBD2 (6 bases each). V shed 1 base and J shed 3 bases, with 13 bases lying between them. CDR3 length equals 16 residues. Per germline, CDR1 SGHTA and CDR2 FQGNSA. Here the CDR3 DNA reads TGTGCCAGCAGCTTAGAGGGGGGCAGGAACTACAATGAGCAGTTCTTC. Translation: CASSLEGGRNYNEQFF. The whole variable domain, remainder taken from reference TRBV7-2 and TRBJ2-1, is GAGVSQSPSNKVTEKGKDVELRCDPISGHTALYWYRQSLGQGLEFLIYFQGNSAPDKSGLPSDRFSAERTGGSVSTLTIQRTQQEDSAVYLCASSLEGGRNYNEQFFGPGTRLTVL.

This clonotype turned up a few times. The gene calls are TRBV7-2 and TRBJ2-1, with D uncertain. Germline CDR1 and CDR2: SGHTA and FQGNSA. The CDR3 runs 13 residues. V lost 8 bases to trimming and J lost 5 bases, with 13 bases between them. The CDR3 region is CASAQLLDNEQFF. In DNA, the CDR3 is TGTGCCAGCGCACAGCTCCTAGACAATGAGCAGTTCTTC.

The chain recombines TRBV2 with TRBJ2-6; 7 bases map to TRBD1. Germline CDR1 reads SNHLY; CDR2 reads FYNNEI. The CDR3 has 15 amino acids. The V segment lost 10 bases and the J segment 2 bases; nucleotides outside the gene matches: 8. Here the CDR3 DNA reads TGTGCCAACGCGCTCGACAGGGCTGGGGCCAACGTCCTGACTTTC. Protein product: CANALDRAGANVLTF.

The chain is built from TRBV6-2 or TRBV6-3 and TRBJ2-7; D possibly corresponds to TRBD2 (5 bases). V lost 0 bases to trimming and J lost 0 bases, with 15 bases between them. Germline assignment: CDR1 MNHEY and CDR2 SVGEGT. CDR3 size: 17 residues. The CDR3 loop reads CASSYSAFPAGSYEQYF. The CDR3 nucleotides are TGTGCCAGCAGTTACTCGGCTTTCCCGGCGGGCTCCTACGAGCAGTACTTC.

This clonotype was counted at least ten times. This rearrangement joins TRBV18 to TRBJ2-5, with D unclear. V shed 8 bases and J shed 5 bases, with 9 bases lying between them. This CDR3 has 11 amino acids. In germline, CDR1 is KGHSH, CDR2 LQKENI. CDR3 sequence: CASSPRETQYF. The CDR3 nucleotides read TGTGCCAGCAGCCCCCGGGAGACCCAGTACTTC.

This clonotype was seen more than once but under ten times. The chain has TRBV7-2 and TRBJ2-3; D ambiguous. CDR1 and CDR2 from the germline V gene are SGHTA and FQGNSA. The length of the CDR3 is 13 residues. Trimming took off 1 base at V and 4 bases at J, with 6 bases between the two ends. CDR3 sequence reads: CASSLGSSDTQYF. Written as DNA, the CDR3 is TGTGCCAGCAGCTTAGGATCATCAGATACGCAGTATTTT.

The rearrangement joins TRBV7-9 to TRBJ2-7; D is uncertain. CDR3 length: 12 residues. The ends were cut back, 5 bases at V and 2 bases at J, with 7 bases in the middle. Germline values: CDR1 SEHNR, CDR2 FQNEAQ (reference sequence). The CDR3 nucleotides are TGTGCCAGCAGCAGGTTCACCTACGAGCAGTACTTC. It yields the protein CASSRFTYEQYF.

This clonotype has just a few counts. The chain employs TRBV20-1 and TRBJ1-2; 8 positions match TRBD1. The V gene's germline CDR1 is DFQATT and CDR2 SNEGSKA (reference sequence). The trim removed 3 bases at V and 7 bases at J, leaving 7 bases unmatched. CDR3 length equals 13 residues. This CDR3 is CSARVSGGGGYTF. The DNA of the CDR3 is TGCAGTGCTAGGGTGTCAGGGGGCGGTGGCTACACCTTC.

The V call is TRBV5-1, the J call TRBJ1-1, with D perhaps matching TRBD1 (6 bases). This CDR3 comprises 15 residues. Looked up from germline, CDR1 is SGHRS and CDR2 is YFSETQ. Trimming shortened V by 2 bases and J by 3 bases, and 14 bases separated the two germline ends. CDR3 nucleotides: TGCGCCAGCAGCTTACGAACCCCAGGGGACACTGAAGCTTTCTTT. Translating it yields CASSLRTPGDTEAFF.

This sequence joins TRBV20-1 and TRBJ2-1; TRBD2 aligns across 11 bases. Germline V CDR1 and CDR2: DFQATT, SNEGSKA (reference sequence). Unmatched junction bases numbered 5, after V lost 8 bases and J lost 8 bases. The CDR3 length is 12 residues. CDR3 DNA: TGCAGTTATAGCGGGGGGGCCTATGAGCAGTTCTTC. The encoded protein is CSYSGGAYEQFF.

The V call is TRBV19, the J call TRBJ1-6; tentative D call: TRBD1 (5 bases). The CDR3 covers 14 residues. V dropped 6 bases and J dropped 7 bases, with 13 bases sitting between them. Germline CDR1 and CDR2: LNHDA and SQIVND (reference sequence). The CDR3 coding sequence is TGTGCCAGTAGCAATGGCAGGGAGAATTCACCCCTCCACTTT. This encodes CASSNGRENSPLHF.

This clonotype has a handful of counts. The V gene is TRBV4-3, the J gene TRBJ2-1, with D tentatively TRBD1 (5 bases). This CDR3 has 14 residues. Between the trimmed V and J ends, which lost 4 bases and 6 bases, there was a span of 13 bases. Germline assignment: CDR1 LGHNA and CDR2 YSLEER. The CDR3 DNA reads TGCGCCAGCAGCCTACTGCGGACAAGCAATGAGCAGTTCTTC. It yields the protein CASSLLRTSNEQFF.

The chain couples TRBV5-4 to TRBJ2-5, with 8 nucleotides matching TRBD1. V shed 5 bases and J 2 bases; nucleotides not matched to a gene: 8. Germline CDR1 and CDR2: SGHNT and YYREEE (reference sequence). The CDR3 runs to 15 residues. The CDR3 region has the DNA TGTGCCAGCAGGAAACCGGGACAGGCGCAAGAGACCCAGTACTTC. It codes for CASRKPGQAQETQYF.

The J gene is TRBJ2-1, the V gene TRBV24-1; D is perhaps TRBD2 (6 bases). The DNA end lines up better with TRBJ2-7; the J call may be wrong. CDR3 length equals 14 residues. Per germline, CDR1 KGHDR and CDR2 SFDVKD. In DNA, the CDR3 is TGTGCCAGCTCCCCCGGGAGCTCCTACAATGAGCAGTACTTC. Amino acids: CASSPGSSYNEQYF.